This paragraph reports one TCR beta chain. Its antigen is unidentified. These data belong to a study of shared clonotypes between healthy human individuals. Study-wide points: Deeper or shallower sequencing was expected to change how clonotypes are shared among donors.

V gave up 1 base and J gave up 6 bases, with 15 bases separating them. This CDR3 region has 16 residues. CDR1 and CDR2 from the germline V gene are LNHNV and YYDKDF (reference sequence). Several immunoSEQ plates held equal portions of the genomic DNA taken from each subset. Data came from immunoSEQ multiplex PCR; TCRdb stores just in-frame clones and leaves some out. Among about 490,000 clones listed, approximately 80% were seen once. Sample: PBMCs. The chain is built from TRBV15 and TRBJ2-2; D is possibly TRBD1 (5 bases). The source is a woman aged 40 to 50 in good health. Some clones in this sample may be carry-over from other donors' samples. The CDR3 region is CATSRGGAGVPGELFF. In DNA form, the CDR3 reads TGTGCCACCAGCAGAGGTGGGGCAGGAGTCCCCGGGGAGCTGTTTTTT.